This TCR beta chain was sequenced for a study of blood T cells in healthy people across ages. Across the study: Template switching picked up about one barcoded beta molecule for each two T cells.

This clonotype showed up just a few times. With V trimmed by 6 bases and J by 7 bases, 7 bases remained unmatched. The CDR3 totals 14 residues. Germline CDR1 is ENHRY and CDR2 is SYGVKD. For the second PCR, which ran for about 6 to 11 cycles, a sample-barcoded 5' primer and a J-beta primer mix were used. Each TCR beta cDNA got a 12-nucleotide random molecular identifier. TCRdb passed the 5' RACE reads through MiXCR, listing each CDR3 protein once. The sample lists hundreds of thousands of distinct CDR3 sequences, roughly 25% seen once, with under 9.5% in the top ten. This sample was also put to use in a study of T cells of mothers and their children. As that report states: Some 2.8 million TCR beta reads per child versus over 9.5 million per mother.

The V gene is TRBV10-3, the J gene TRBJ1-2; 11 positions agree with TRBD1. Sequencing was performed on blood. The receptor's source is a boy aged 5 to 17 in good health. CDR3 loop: CAIRNGTGGIGYTF. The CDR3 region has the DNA TGTGCCATCAGGAACGGGACAGGGGGAATTGGCTACACCTTC.